This TCR beta chain is from a study of T cell responses to AZD1222 COVID-19 vaccine. The study, taken as a whole, reports: Most donors were white British and more were female, and clonal diversity was possibly underestimated.

Trimming took off 4 bases at V and 1 base at J, with 17 bases between the two ends. CDR1 is SGDLS, CDR2 YYNGEE, per germline. The CDR3 is 17 amino acids. For this clone: Its antigen is currently unknown.

Data came from immunoSEQ multiplex PCR; TCRdb stores just in-frame clones and leaves some out. The sample shows 150,000 to 180,000 clones, 86% of them seen only once. The sequence derives from an adult in good health. Here the sequenced sample was peripheral blood, taken on day 0 of MenACWY control vaccination. The rearrangement links TRBV9 to TRBJ2-2, with D tentatively TRBD2 (6 bases). The CDR3 nucleotides read TGTGCCAGCAGCCCCCTGCCCGGGCGGGGGAACACCGGGGAGCTGTTTTTT. This codes for CASSPLPGRGNTGELFF.